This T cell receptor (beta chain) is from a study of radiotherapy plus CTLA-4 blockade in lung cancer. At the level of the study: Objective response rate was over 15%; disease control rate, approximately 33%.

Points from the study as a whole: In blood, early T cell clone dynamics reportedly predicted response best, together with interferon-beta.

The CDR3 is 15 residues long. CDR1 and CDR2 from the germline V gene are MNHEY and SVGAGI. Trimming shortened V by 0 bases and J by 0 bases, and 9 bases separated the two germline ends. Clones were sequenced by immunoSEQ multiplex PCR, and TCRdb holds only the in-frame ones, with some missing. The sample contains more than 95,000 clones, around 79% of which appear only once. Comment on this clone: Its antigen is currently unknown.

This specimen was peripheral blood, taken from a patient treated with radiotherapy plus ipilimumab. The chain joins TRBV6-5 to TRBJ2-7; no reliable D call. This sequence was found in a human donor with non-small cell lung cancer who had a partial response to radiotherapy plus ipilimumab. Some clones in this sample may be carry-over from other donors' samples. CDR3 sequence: CASSYSISGSYEQYF. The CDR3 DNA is TGTGCCAGCAGTTACTCGATTTCAGGCTCCTACGAGCAGTACTTC.